The following is a T cell receptor beta chain sequence with its context. CDR1 is SGHVS, CDR2 FQNEAQ, per germline. V gave up 5 bases and J gave up 8 bases, with 12 bases separating them. The CDR3 is made up of 12 amino acids. The sample comes from a study of blood T cell repertoires in COVID-19. Study summary: PBMCs, B-cell-depleted T cells, or T cells provided the cDNA or gDNA that made up the material.

Per the study methods: Amplifying reference gene primers gave estimates of nucleated cell counts. TCRdb's table, derived via immunoSEQ multiplex PCR, lists solely in-frame clones and lacks some. The V and J calls and the clone size are those of that table, but D and trimming were determined from the DNA. The sample lists approximately 500,000 clones; around 90% were seen once. Sequenced sample: peripheral blood. This sequence was found in a woman between 50 and 59 years old with COVID-19, enrolled during active disease. The V and J genes are TRBV7-8 and TRBJ1-2, with D possibly TRBD1 on 5 matching bases. CDR3 sequence reads: CASSGDLEGYTF. The DNA for the CDR3 is TGTGCCAGCAGCGGGGACTTGGAAGGCTACACCTTC.